The 5 T cell receptor beta chains in this list originate from one sample, sequenced in a study of T cell repertoires in cytomegalovirus infection. TCRdb re-derived calls from the reads in MiXCR, one entry per CDR3 protein. The table records about 600,000 distinct CDR3 sequences, approximately 24% of them present only once. The material sequenced was CD8+ T cells from PBMCs. The receptor source for this set is a human donor in good health (CMV status not recorded). Some clones in this sample may be carry-over from other donors' samples.

This clonotype showed up just a few times. V and J are TRBV7-9 and TRBJ1-2, with D uncertain. V was clipped by 5 bases and J by 7 bases, with 11 bases between them. The CDR3 spans 12 residues. Germline-derived CDR1 and CDR2 are SEHNR and FQNEAQ (reference sequence). The CDR3 bases are TGTGCCAGCAGCGCCGCGTGGGTTGGCTACACCTTC. It encodes CASSAAWVGYTF.

This clonotype occurred many times. This chain uses TRBV5-4 with TRBJ2-7; D may be TRBD2 (6 bases). V was cut by 3 bases and J by 3 bases, with 10 bases left in between. CDR1 SGHNT and CDR2 YYREEE come from the germline V gene (reference sequence). The length of the CDR3 is 13 residues. In DNA, the CDR3 is TGTGCCAGCAGCTCGGCGGGGATCTACGAGCAGTACTTC. This codes for CASSSAGIYEQYF.

This clonotype was seen ten or more times. The genes are TRBV7-3 and TRBJ1-1, with D possibly being TRBD1 (5 bases). Per the germline V gene, CDR1 is SGHTA and CDR2 is FQGTGA. The CDR3 spans 13 residues. V was cut by 1 base and J by 4 bases, with 7 bases left in between. Written as DNA, the CDR3 is TGTGCCAGCAGCTTAATGGGGGGCACTGAAGCTTTCTTT. Protein sequence: CASSLMGGTEAFF. Looking up the rest from reference TRBV7-3 and TRBJ1-1 gives the full variable domain: GAGVSQTPSNKVTEKGKYVELRCDPISGHTALYWYRQSLGQGPEFLIYFQGTGAADDSGLPNDRFFAVRPEGSVSTLKIQRTERGDSAVYLCASSLMGGTEAFFGQGTRLTVV.

The chain has TRBV2 and TRBJ2-1; D possibly uses TRBD1 or TRBD2 (5 bases each). The germline CDR1 and CDR2 sequences are SNHLY and FYNNEI. V was trimmed by 7 bases and J by 8 bases, leaving 9 bases between them. CDR3 length equals 11 residues. CDR3 residues: CASIQGDEQFF. For the CDR3, the DNA is TGTGCCAGCATTCAGGGAGATGAGCAGTTCTTC.

This clonotype turned up a few times. The rearrangement links TRBV6-5 to TRBJ2-7, with 7 bases that match TRBD2. The CDR3 length is 13 residues. Trimming removed 6 bases from V and 0 bases from J; junction bases left unmatched: 2. CDR1 is MNHEY, CDR2 SVGAGI, per germline. The CDR3 reads CASRRDYSYEQYF. The CDR3 nucleotides read TGTGCCAGCAGGCGGGACTACTCCTACGAGCAGTACTTC.